This passage covers 27 T cell receptor beta chains from one sample sequenced in a study of blood T cell repertoires in COVID-19. Libraries were prepared by immunoSEQ multiplex PCR; TCRdb keeps only in-frame clonotypes and omits some of them. Of about 260,000 clones in the sample, around 84% were seen once. The sample consisted of peripheral blood. These receptors were collected from a man in his sixties with acute or convalescent COVID-19.

The chain joins TRBV7-9 to TRBJ2-5; 10 bases are a match to TRBD2. CDR1 and CDR2 from the germline V gene are SEHNR and FQNEAQ (reference sequence). The CDR3 runs 17 residues. V lost 1 base, J lost 5 bases, and 10 bases stayed unmatched. As DNA, the CDR3 is TGTGCCAGCAGCTTAGTGGACAGCGGGAGGGCACAGGAGACCCAGTACTTC. It is translated as CASSLVDSGRAQETQYF. The whole variable domain, filled in from reference TRBV7-9 and TRBJ2-5, reads DTGVSQNPRHKITKRGQNVTFRCDPISEHNRLYWYRQTLGQGPEFLTYFQNEAQLEKSRLLSDRFSAERPKGSFSTLEIQRTEQGDSAMYLCASSLVDSGRAQETQYFGPGTRLLVL.

The chain couples TRBV18 to TRBJ1-3; the D is unclear. V was shortened by 6 bases and J by 0 bases, with 9 bases between the two germline ends. Germline V gene sequence: CDR1 KGHSH, CDR2 LQKENI. This CDR3 comprises 14 residues. In DNA form, the CDR3 reads TGTGCCAGCTCGGAGGCGAGCTCTGGAAACACCATATATTTT. Translated, it gives CASSEASSGNTIYF.

The count of this clone is one. The chain employs TRBV10-3 and TRBJ2-3, with D perhaps matching TRBD1 (5 bases). V shed 5 bases and J shed 2 bases, with 8 bases lying between them. The germline V gene encodes CDR1 ENHRY and CDR2 SYGVKD. This CDR3 spans 13 amino acids. The CDR3 region has the DNA TGTGCCATCAGTTCAGGACACACAGATACGCAGTATTTT. Protein: CAISSGHTDTQYF.

This clone was observed once. V gene TRBV6-1 combines with J gene TRBJ1-2; D might be TRBD1 (6 bases). Trimming left V 3 bases short and J 8 bases short, with 16 bases between. This CDR3 spans 14 amino acids. Germline V gene sequence: CDR1 MNHNS, CDR2 SASEGT. The CDR3 reads CASSEDRASIGYTF. CDR3 DNA sequence: TGTGCCAGCAGTGAGGACAGAGCATCTATAGGCTACACCTTC.

V gene TRBV15 combines with J gene TRBJ2-5; TRBD2 might be the D (5 bases). This CDR3 contains 14 residues. Looked up from germline, CDR1 is LNHNV and CDR2 is YYDKDF (reference sequence). With 3 bases removed from V and 5 bases from J, the gap between germline ends came to 13 bases. CDR3 bases: TGTGCCACCAGCAGTATCACTAGTCCGGAGACCCAGTACTTC. Its translation is CATSSITSPETQYF.

The chain links TRBV19 to TRBJ1-2; possible D gene TRBD1, 6 bases. Germline V gene sequence: CDR1 LNHDA, CDR2 SQIVND (reference sequence). The ends were cut back, 4 bases at V and 5 bases at J, with 11 bases in the middle. This CDR3 contains 13 residues. Here the CDR3 DNA reads TGTGCCAGTAGTAGAAGGGACACGTATGGCTACACCTTC. It yields the protein CASSRRDTYGYTF.

The chain is built from TRBV19 and TRBJ1-4, with D maybe TRBD1 (5 bases). The V gene's germline CDR1 is LNHDA and CDR2 SQIVND (reference sequence). V lost 8 bases and J lost 6, with 10 bases in between. The CDR3 length is 12 residues. The CDR3 here is CASRRVDEKLFF. CDR3 DNA: TGTGCCAGTCGCAGGGTGGATGAAAAACTGTTTTTT. The full variable domain, completed using reference TRBV19 and TRBJ1-4, is DGGITQSPKYLFRKEGQNVTLSCEQNLNHDAMYWYRQDPGQGLRLIYYSQIVNDFQKGDIAEGYSVSREKKESFPLTVTSAQKNPTAFYLCASRRVDEKLFFGSGTQLSVL.

This clone appeared a single time. A clone one base away is much larger, so this may be a read error. The same CDR3 can be traced to other DNA sequences in this sample. The rearrangement uses TRBV7-2 and TRBJ2-7; 10 positions match TRBD1. The CDR3 length is 14 residues. CDR1 and CDR2 from the germline V gene are SGHTA and FQGNSA. CDR3: CASSLAGQGGEQYF. DNA of the CDR3: TGCGCCAGCAGCTTAGCTGGACAGGGGGGCGAGCAGTACTTC.

DNA for the CDR3: TGTGCCAGCAGAGCCGGGACAAATAATTCACCCCTCCACTTT. This encodes CASRAGTNNSPLHF. The V gene is TRBV7-3, the J gene TRBJ1-6, with D possibly being TRBD1 (6 bases). Germline CDR1 is SGHTA and CDR2 is FQGTGA. The V and J ends lost 6 bases and 5 bases respectively, with 11 bases between them. The CDR3 is 14 amino acids.

The rearrangement joins TRBV6-2 or TRBV6-3 to TRBJ2-2; 8 nucleotides match TRBD1. This CDR3 has 16 residues. Germline CDR1 MNHEY, CDR2 SVGEGT. Trimming took 6 bases from V and 3 from J; bases not matched to a gene: 9. CDR3 in amino acids: CASSGQGLAYTGELFF. The CDR3 nucleotides are TGTGCCAGCAGCGGACAGGGTCTGGCTTACACCGGGGAGCTGTTTTTT.

The chain joins TRBV4-2 to TRBJ2-2, with D maybe TRBD2 (6 bases). Trimming removed 1 base at V and 5 bases at J, with 11 bases between. The CDR3 is 15 amino acids. Germline lookup yields CDR1 LGHNA and CDR2 YNFKEQ. In DNA form, the CDR3 reads TGTGCCAGCAGCCAAGCGGAGGGTCGGACCGGGGAGCTGTTTTTT. This sequence encodes CASSQAEGRTGELFF.

The chain uses TRBV4-1 and TRBJ1-1; D may be TRBD1 (5 bases). The CDR3 spans 17 residues. V was shortened by 4 bases and J by 0 bases, with 18 bases between the two germline ends. Germline V gene sequence: CDR1 MGHRA, CDR2 YSYEKL. DNA of the CDR3: TGCGCCAGCAGCCTGAGGACACTACCCCGCATGAACACTGAAGCTTTCTTT. Its protein product is CASSLRTLPRMNTEAFF.

This rearrangement joins TRBV6-2 or TRBV6-3 to TRBJ2-7; 9 bases fit TRBD1. The ends lost 4 bases at V and 2 bases at J; junction bases unmatched: 6. The CDR3 is made up of 15 amino acids. From germline, CDR1 is MNHEY and CDR2 SVGEGT. Written as DNA, the CDR3 is TGTGCCAGCAGTTTCTTTGGGACAGGGACCTACGAGCAGTACTTC. It specifies CASSFFGTGTYEQYF.

This chain connects TRBV6-5 to TRBJ2-2; TRBD1 agrees at 7 bases. Germline V gives CDR1 MNHEY, CDR2 SVGAGI. The V and J ends lost 11 bases and 3 bases, in that order; junction bases with no gene match: 9. The CDR3 totals 14 residues. The CDR3 here is CASAGTADTGELFF. CDR3 coding DNA: TGTGCCTCGGCCGGGACAGCTGACACCGGGGAGCTGTTTTTT.

This chain joins TRBV10-3 and TRBJ2-2; D gene ambiguous. The CDR3 extends over 12 amino acids. Trimming pared 8 bases from V and 6 bases from J, leaving 10 bases between. From germline, CDR1 is ENHRY and CDR2 SYGVKD. This CDR3 is CAIHTQAGELFF. CDR3 coding DNA: TGTGCCATCCATACGCAGGCCGGGGAGCTGTTTTTT.

The CDR3 sequence is CASSYRGNSYNEQFF. CDR3 DNA sequence: TGTGCCAGCAGTTACCGCGGGAACAGTTACAATGAGCAGTTCTTC. The V call is TRBV6-5, the J call TRBJ2-1; D may be TRBD2 (6 bases). The germline V gene encodes CDR1 MNHEY and CDR2 SVGAGI. With 2 bases removed from V and 4 bases from J, the gap between germline ends came to 12 bases. This CDR3 has 15 amino acids.

The chain couples TRBV18 to TRBJ1-5, with 10 bases fitting TRBD1. CDR1 is KGHSH, CDR2 LQKENI, per germline. This CDR3 is 16 amino acids long. Unmatched junction bases numbered 7, after V lost 6 bases and J lost 2 bases. The CDR3 DNA sequence: TGTGCCAGCTCGGATACCGGGACAGGGGGCAATCAGCCCCAGCATTTT. As protein: CASSDTGTGGNQPQHF.

The chain couples TRBV3-1 (or the pseudogene TRBV3-2) to TRBJ2-5; D ambiguous. Per the germline V gene, CDR1 is LGHDT and CDR2 is YNNKEL (reference sequence). V was pared by 4 bases and J by 0 bases, with 9 bases between. This CDR3 has 14 amino acids. As DNA, the CDR3 is TGTGCCAGCAGCCCTCCGCGGTACCAAGAGACCCAGTACTTC. Encoded protein: CASSPPRYQETQYF.

The DNA of the CDR3 is TGTGCCACCAGCAGAGATGAGGCATTGAACACTGAAGCTTTCTTT. Its translation: CATSRDEALNTEAFF. The chain couples TRBV15 to TRBJ1-1; no clear D. This CDR3 has 15 residues. V lost 0 bases, J lost 0 bases, and 8 bases lay in between. CDR1 and CDR2 from the germline V gene are LNHNV and YYDKDF (reference sequence).

V gene TRBV7-2 combines with J gene TRBJ2-7; D call uncertain. Germline V CDR1 and CDR2: SGHTA, FQGNSA. With 3 bases removed from V and 9 bases from J, the gap between germline ends came to 15 bases. The CDR3 is 13 amino acids. The CDR3 region is CASSFTKSILQYF. The CDR3 DNA reads as TGTGCCAGCAGCTTTACTAAAAGTATTTTGCAGTACTTC. Looking up the rest from reference TRBV7-2 and TRBJ2-7 gives the full variable domain: GAGVSQSPSNKVTEKGKDVELRCDPISGHTALYWYRQSLGQGLEFLIYFQGNSAPDKSGLPSDRFSAERTGGSVSTLTIQRTQQEDSAVYLCASSFTKSILQYFGPGTRLTVT.

This chain connects TRBV29-1 to TRBJ2-1, with 15 bases lining up with TRBD2. CDR3 length: 14 amino acids. Trimming cost V 6 bases and J 8 bases; bases outside gene matches: 5. Germline V CDR1 and CDR2: SQVTM, ANQGSEA. DNA of the CDR3: TGCAGCGTGGAGGGACTAGCGGGGGGAGATGAGCAGTTCTTC. Its translation: CSVEGLAGGDEQFF.

This sequence joins TRBV9 and TRBJ2-1; TRBD2 matches at 12 bases. With 5 bases clipped from V and 5 bases from J, the junction kept 8 bases outside the gene matches. This CDR3 is 16 amino acids long. Germline V gives CDR1 SGDLS, CDR2 YYNGEE. CDR3 protein: CASSALLAGGDNEQFF. The CDR3 DNA sequence: TGTGCCAGCAGTGCCCTACTAGCGGGGGGAGACAATGAGCAGTTCTTC.

This clone was recorded at least ten times. The chain carries TRBV4-3 and TRBJ2-7, with 13 bases identical to TRBD2. The CDR3 totals 15 residues. With V trimmed by 3 bases and J by 2 bases, 1 base remained unmatched. CDR1 and CDR2 from the germline V gene are LGHNA and YSLEER. The CDR3 region is CASSQGTSGTYEQYF. DNA of the CDR3: TGCGCCAGCAGCCAGGGGACTAGCGGGACCTACGAGCAGTACTTC.

This clone showed up just once. This chain uses TRBV6-2 or TRBV6-3 with TRBJ2-3, with a possible D match to TRBD2 (6 bases). The CDR3 sequence is 13 residues long. Germline CDR1 reads MNHEY; CDR2 reads SVGEGT. V dropped 5 bases and J dropped 2 bases, with 8 bases sitting between them. CDR3 nucleotide sequence: TGTGCCAGCAGTCGCGGGAACACAGATACGCAGTATTTT. Encoded protein: CASSRGNTDTQYF.

The chain recombines TRBV7-3 with TRBJ2-5; D might be TRBD2 (5 bases). The CDR3 loop spans 14 amino acids. Looked up from germline, CDR1 is SGHTA and CDR2 is FQGTGA. V gave up 5 bases and J gave up 5 bases, with 15 bases separating them. In DNA form, the CDR3 reads TGTGCCAGCAGCCCCCGAGGGCCCGAGGAGACCCAGTACTTC. Protein sequence: CASSPRGPEETQYF.

This clone was seen a single time. V usage is TRBV28 and J usage is TRBJ1-6; no reliable D call. The CDR3 totals 14 residues. With 2 bases removed from V and 8 bases from J, the gap between germline ends came to 10 bases. Germline loops: CDR1 MDHEN, CDR2 SYDVKM. The CDR3 loop is CASSLHDYDSPLHF. CDR3 coding DNA: TGTGCCAGCAGTTTACACGACTACGATTCACCCCTCCACTTT. Variable domain in full (rest from reference TRBV28 and TRBJ1-6): DVKVTQSSRYLVKRTGEKVFLECVQDMDHENMFWYRQDPGLGLRLIYFSYDVKMKEKGDIPEGYSVSREKKERFSLILESASTNQTSMYLCASSLHDYDSPLHFGNGTRLTVT.

The rearrangement joins TRBV28 to TRBJ2-4, with TRBD1 matching 11 bases. This CDR3 has 18 residues. V dropped 2 bases and J dropped 0; count of bases not matched to a gene: 6. Germline CDR1 MDHEN, CDR2 SYDVKM. CDR3 loop: CASSLGTGGLLAKNIQYF. The CDR3 region has the DNA TGTGCCAGCAGTTTAGGGACAGGGGGATTGTTAGCCAAAAACATTCAGTACTTC.